Listed below are T cell receptor beta chains from one sample, sequenced in a study of CD8+CD57+ T cells in acquired aplastic anemia. Each CDR3 protein is one row after TCRdb ran MiXCR on the reads. The sample includes more than 150,000 distinct CDR3 sequences, 55% to 70% of them seen just once. The sample consisted of sorted CD4+, CD8+, or CD8+CD57+ T cells (not recorded which) from PBMCs. Source of these receptors: a human donor with severe aplastic anemia or a healthy control (not recorded which). Each CDR3 is given with its conserved first and last residue. A D gene is named only where the DNA matches it firmly. A row's size may be missing; if present it is once, few, many or a size class.

CDR3aa | CDR3nt | j_gene | v_gene | d_gene | abundance
CASSSPGLRETQYF | TGTGCCAGCAGTTCACCGGGACTCCGGGAGACCCAGTACTTC | TRBJ2-5 | TRBV7-8 | . | many
CASSLGGDYQTQYF | TGTGCCAGCAGCTTAGGGGGGGACTACCAGACCCAGTACTTC | TRBJ2-5 | TRBV11-2 | TRBD2 | .
CASSQQGGGTDTQYF | TGCGCCAGCAGCCAACAGGGTGGGGGCACAGATACGCAGTATTTT | TRBJ2-3 | TRBV5-1 | . | .
CASTLGVTYEQYF | TGTGCCAGCACCCTGGGGGTCACCTACGAGCAGTACTTC | TRBJ2-7 | TRBV11-2 | . | .
CSAPHAGTGDSPLHF | TGCAGTGCTCCTCATGCCGGGACAGGGGATTCACCCCTCCACTTT | TRBJ1-6 | TRBV20-1 | TRBD1 | .
CASSPQGLAYEQYF | TGTGCCAGCAGCCCTCAGGGACTAGCCTACGAGCAGTACTTC | TRBJ2-7 | TRBV9 | TRBD2 | .
CASSWPSLSTDTQYF | TGTGCCAGCAGTTGGCCTAGCCTTAGCACAGATACGCAGTATTTT | TRBJ2-3 | TRBV12-3/TRBV12-4 | . | .
CASSNTVRTEAFF | TGCGCCAGCAGCAACACAGTTCGAACTGAAGCTTTCTTT | TRBJ1-1 | TRBV4-1 | . | .
CASSWSSVGTPYEQYF | TGTGCCAGCAGCTGGTCGTCCGTGGGGACCCCCTACGAGCAGTACTTC | TRBJ2-7 | TRBV7-8 | . | .
CASSQRTGTGGGEKLFF | TGTGCCAGCAGCCAGAGGACAGGGACGGGGGGGGGTGAAAAACTGTTTTTT | TRBJ1-4 | TRBV7-9 | TRBD1 | .
CASSSYLTGELFF | TGTGCCAGCAGTTCATATTTAACCGGGGAGCTGTTTTTT | TRBJ2-2 | TRBV12-3/TRBV12-4 | . | many
CASSLAWGTEAFF | TGTGCCAGCAGCTTAGCTTGGGGCACTGAAGCTTTCTTT | TRBJ1-1 | TRBV7-6 | . | .
CASSHGRGWMNTGAFF | TGTGCCAGCAGCCACGGCAGGGGATGGATGAACACTGGAGCTTTCTTT | TRBJ1-1 | TRBV3-1 | . | many
CASSYGDSESNQPQHF | TGTGCCAGCAGCTATGGGGACTCCGAAAGCAATCAGCCCCAGCATTTT | TRBJ1-5 | TRBV5-6 | . | many
CASGTGDF | TGTGCCAGCGGGACAGGGGACTTC | TRBJ2-5 | TRBV6-1 | TRBD1 | .
CASSATGTAYEQYF | TGTGCCAGTAGTGCCACAGGGACAGCCTACGAGCAGTACTTC | TRBJ2-7 | TRBV19 | TRBD1 | few
CASSLNQGRSPLHF | TGTGCCAGCAGCTTGAACCAGGGTCGATCACCCCTCCACTTT | TRBJ1-6 | TRBV5-6 | . | many
CAISDPGQGGATRRGEQFF | TGTGCCATCAGTGACCCAGGACAGGGGGGTGCTACCCGGAGGGGTGAGCAGTTCTTC | TRBJ2-1 | TRBV10-3 | TRBD1 | .
CASSQDFFRGRNYGYTF | TGCGCCAGCAGCCAAGATTTTTTCAGGGGGCGGAACTATGGCTACACCTTC | TRBJ1-2 | TRBV4-1 | TRBD1 | .
CSAMARTGQGTYEQYF | TGCAGTGCCATGGCGAGGACGGGACAGGGAACCTACGAGCAGTACTTC | TRBJ2-7 | TRBV20-1 | TRBD1 | .
CSVEAHGAETQYF | TGCAGCGTTGAAGCGCACGGGGCGGAGACCCAGTACTTC | TRBJ2-5 | TRBV29-1 | . | .
CASSLWTGDSGNTIYF | TGTGCCAGCAGCTTGTGGACAGGAGACTCTGGAAACACCATATATTTT | TRBJ1-3 | TRBV7-9 | TRBD1 | .
CASRRELEKLFF | TGTGCCAGCCGGAGGGAGTTGGAAAAACTGTTTTTT | TRBJ1-4 | TRBV2 | . | .
CASSEATGLIYEQYF | TGTGCCAGCAGCGAGGCGACAGGACTGATCTACGAGCAGTACTTC | TRBJ2-7 | TRBV9 | . | .
CSARPGKNTGELFF | TGCAGTGCTAGACCGGGGAAGAACACCGGGGAGCTGTTTTTT | TRBJ2-2 | TRBV20-1 | . | .
CASSTLLGTEAFF | TGTGCCAGCAGCACCCTACTCGGGACTGAAGCTTTCTTT | TRBJ1-1 | TRBV7-9 | . | .
CASSLTVAPNEQCF | TGTGCCAGCAGCTTGACAGTAGCGCCTAACGAGCAGTGCTTC | TRBJ2-7 | TRBV7-8 | . | .
CSAARGTGQETQYF | TGCAGTGCGGCCAGAGGGACAGGCCAAGAGACCCAGTACTTC | TRBJ2-5 | TRBV20-1 | TRBD1 | .
CASRTSGRADEQFF | TGTGCCAGCAGAACTAGCGGGAGGGCCGATGAGCAGTTCTTC | TRBJ2-1 | TRBV12-3/TRBV12-4 | TRBD2 | .
CASSQDPTGTYEQYF | TGCGCCAGCAGCCAAGATCCGACGGGAACCTACGAGCAGTACTTC | TRBJ2-7 | TRBV4-1 | . | many
CSAIGPNEQFF | TGCAGTGCCATAGGTCCCAATGAGCAGTTCTTC | TRBJ2-1 | TRBV20-1 | . | .
CASSETGTGVSYEQYF | TGTGCCAGCAGTGAAACGGGGACAGGGGTCTCCTACGAGCAGTACTTC | TRBJ2-7 | TRBV2 | TRBD1 | .
CASSLGLGERYF | TGTGCCAGCAGCTTGGGGTTGGGGGAACGGTACTTC | TRBJ2-7 | TRBV7-9 | . | .
CASSQDTSGSAGNTIYF | TGCGCCAGCAGCCAAGATACGTCGGGGTCCGCTGGAAACACCATATATTTT | TRBJ1-3 | TRBV4-3 | . | .
CASSGWTGEDDRNTIYF | TGTGCCAGCAGCGGATGGACAGGGGAGGACGACCGAAACACCATATATTTT | TRBJ1-3 | TRBV9 | TRBD1 | .
CASSYEAVEQFF | TGTGCCAGCAGTTACGAAGCGGTTGAGCAGTTCTTC | TRBJ2-1 | TRBV6-2/TRBV6-3 | . | many
CASSLGPRDRGLYEQYF | TGCGCCAGCAGCTTGGGCCCCCGGGACAGGGGGCTATACGAGCAGTACTTC | TRBJ2-7 | TRBV5-1 | TRBD1 | .
CASSGESGQYF | TGTGCCAGCAGCGGGGAGTCGGGGCAGTACTTC | TRBJ2-7 | TRBV7-8 | . | few
CASSQDSGSYEQYF | TGCGCCAGCAGCCAAGACTCAGGGTCCTACGAGCAGTACTTC | TRBJ2-7 | TRBV9 | . | .
CASSKTGPQYF | TGTGCCAGCAGTAAGACCGGGCCCCAGTACTTC | TRBJ2-5 | TRBV25-1 | . | .
CATCPREGNEQFF | TGTGCCACCTGCCCCAGGGAAGGCAATGAGCAGTTCTTC | TRBJ2-1 | TRBV6-1 | . | .
CATSRETGTSEQYF | TGTGCCACCAGCAGAGAGACCGGGACTAGCGAGCAGTACTTC | TRBJ2-7 | TRBV15 | TRBD2 | .
CASRRGGPTNEKLFF | TGTGCCAGCAGGAGGGGCGGTCCAACTAATGAAAAACTGTTTTTT | TRBJ1-4 | TRBV12-3/TRBV12-4 | . | .
CASSLNPGAQETQYF | TGTGCCAGCAGCTTAAACCCAGGGGCCCAAGAGACCCAGTACTTC | TRBJ2-5 | TRBV7-8 | . | .
CASSLGDRGMAFF | TGCGCCAGCAGCTTGGGGGACAGGGGGATGGCTTTCTTT | TRBJ1-1 | TRBV5-1 | TRBD1 | .
CAISEGDTYYGYTF | TGTGCCATCAGTGAAGGAGACACCTACTATGGCTACACCTTC | TRBJ1-2 | TRBV10-3 | . | .
CATGGADTEAFF | TGTGCCACGGGAGGGGCTGACACTGAAGCTTTCTTT | TRBJ1-1 | TRBV10-3 | . | .
CASSSLVEIQETQYF | TGTGCCAGCAGCTCCCTTGTGGAGATCCAAGAGACCCAGTACTTC | TRBJ2-5 | TRBV13 | . | many
CASSLAGGLEENTGELFF | TGTGCCAGCAGTTTAGCGGGGGGCTTGGAGGAGAACACCGGGGAGCTGTTTTTT | TRBJ2-2 | TRBV12-3/TRBV12-4 | . | .
CASSERASGAYNEQFF | TGTGCCAGCAGTGAAAGGGCTAGCGGGGCCTACAATGAGCAGTTCTTC | TRBJ2-1 | TRBV24-1 | TRBD2 | once